This entry describes one TCR beta chain. The CDR3 covers 14 residues. V lost 6 bases and J lost 3; bases outside the gene matches: 5. Germline V gene lookup returns CDR1 MNHEY and CDR2 SVGAGI. This sample stems from a study of blood T cell repertoires in COVID-19. Assay used: immunoSEQ multiplex PCR; TCRdb lists only in-frame clones, some missing. The sample carries over 150,000 clones, about 85% recorded once. Those enrolled in Seattle joined during active infection and were followed longitudinally afterward. The V gene is TRBV6-5, the J gene TRBJ1-2; TRBD1 matches at 9 bases. Sequenced sample: peripheral blood. This TCR was sampled from an older woman with COVID-19, enrolled during active disease. CDR3 sequence: CASSQRDRDYGYTF. In DNA form, the CDR3 reads TGTGCCAGCAGCCAAAGGGACAGGGACTATGGCTACACCTTC.